The T cell receptor (beta chain) under discussion was sequenced for a study of blood T cell repertoires in COVID-19. As processed by the authors: How many nucleated cells were present was estimated from reference gene primer amplification. The method was immunoSEQ multiplex PCR; TCRdb's version includes in-frame clones alone and lacks a portion of them. That table gives V, J and clone size, and the DNA gave D and trimming. The table records over 120,000 clones, approximately 84% of them present only once. Germline V gene data show CDR1 as KGHSH and CDR2 as LQKENI. J gave up 7 bases and V 3 bases, and 14 bases lay outside the gene matches. The CDR3 has 17 residues.

This receptor was obtained from a woman aged 60-70 years with acute or convalescent COVID-19. The specimen was peripheral blood. V and J are TRBV18 and TRBJ1-1; 10 nucleotides line up with TRBD1. CDR3 DNA: TGTGCCAGCTCACCGTCGACAGGGGGCCAGGGGGAGGGTGAAGCTTTCTTT. Translated: CASSPSTGGQGEGEAFF.